These T cell receptor beta chains were read from a single sample in a study of T cell repertoires in cytomegalovirus infection. These TCRs are of unknown antigen specificity. TCRdb re-analysed the reads in MiXCR, keeping a single row per CDR3 protein. Here the sample spans 800,000 to 950,000 distinct CDR3 sequences, 30% to 35% being singletons. Sequenced here: cultured CD8+ T cells from PBMCs, sampled from culture after CMV antigen stimulation. All receptors come from a human donor in good health (CMV status not recorded). Some clones in this sample may be carry-over from other donors' samples. Both conserved end residues are part of each CDR3. The order of the fields is J gene, V gene, clone size, D gene, CDR3 protein, CDR3 DNA. The D gene is left open where the match is weak. Some rows have no size entry. The others give once, few or many, or a class for an expanded clone.

J: TRBJ2-2
V: TRBV4-1
size: few
D: -
CDR3: CASSQNFPGELFF
DNA: TGCGCCAGCAGCCAAAATTTTCCCGGGGAGCTGTTTTTT

J: TRBJ2-7
V: TRBV20-1
size: -
D: -
CDR3: CSARDRGIAERGYEQYF
DNA: TGCAGTGCTAGAGATCGGGGGATAGCGGAAAGGGGCTACGAGCAGTACTTC

J: TRBJ1-1
V: TRBV7-9
size: few
D: -
CDR3: CASNKGGDEAFF
DNA: TGTGCCAGCAACAAGGGTGGCGATGAAGCTTTCTTT

J: TRBJ1-5
V: TRBV7-6
size: -
D: -
CDR3: CASSLTPDDNQPQHF
DNA: TGTGCCAGCAGCTTAACCCCGGACGACAATCAGCCCCAGCATTTT

J: TRBJ2-2
V: TRBV2
size: -
D: TRBD2
CDR3: CASSEAQGLAGGSGELFF
DNA: TGTGCCAGCAGTGAAGCGCAGGGACTAGCGGGGGGATCCGGGGAGCTGTTTTTT

J: TRBJ1-1
V: TRBV19
size: few
D: -
CDR3: CASSSLGMNTEAFF
DNA: TGTGCCAGTAGTAGTTTAGGGATGAACACTGAAGCTTTCTTT

J: TRBJ1-1
V: TRBV12-3/TRBV12-4
size: few
D: -
CDR3: CASSAGTLASRSTEAFF
DNA: TGTGCCAGCAGTGCCGGGACACTGGCCTCCCGTTCCACTGAAGCTTTCTTT

J: TRBJ1-2
V: TRBV25-1
size: -
D: -
CDR3: CASFGGALGGYTF
DNA: TGTGCCAGCTTCGGGGGCGCGTTGGGTGGCTACACCTTC

J: TRBJ1-2
V: TRBV7-9
size: few
D: -
CDR3: CASSPPRPANYGYTF
DNA: TGTGCCAGCAGCCCCCCCCGGCCTGCCAACTATGGCTACACCTTC

J: TRBJ2-5
V: TRBV5-1
size: -
D: -
CDR3: CASSDGTSGETQYF
DNA: TGCGCCAGCAGCGATGGGACCTCTGGGGAGACCCAGTACTTC

J: TRBJ2-7
V: TRBV7-6
size: -
D: -
CDR3: CARSFAGNLYEQYF
DNA: TGTGCCAGAAGCTTTGCGGGGAATCTGTACGAGCAGTACTTC

J: TRBJ2-1
V: TRBV14
size: few
D: -
CDR3: CASSQVVGSLYNEQFF
DNA: TGTGCCAGCAGCCAAGTTGTGGGTAGCCTCTACAATGAGCAGTTCTTC

J: TRBJ1-3
V: TRBV28
size: few
D: -
CDR3: CASRIATVSGNTIYF
DNA: TGTGCCAGCAGAATCGCGACGGTCTCTGGAAACACCATATATTTT

J: TRBJ2-5
V: TRBV15
size: few
D: -
CDR3: CATSQEILAAQETQYF
DNA: TGTGCCACCAGCCAGGAGATCCTGGCTGCACAAGAGACCCAGTACTTC

J: TRBJ2-3
V: TRBV11-2
size: -
D: -
CDR3: CASSLGQDLADTQYF
DNA: TGTGCCAGCAGCTTAGGGCAGGACTTGGCAGATACGCAGTATTTT

J: TRBJ1-1
V: TRBV9
size: few
D: TRBD1
CDR3: CASSGRDSEAFF
DNA: TGTGCCAGCAGCGGCCGGGACAGCGAAGCTTTCTTT

J: TRBJ1-4
V: TRBV12-3/TRBV12-4
size: many
D: -
CDR3: CASWNGATNEKLFF
DNA: TGTGCCAGCTGGAATGGGGCAACTAATGAAAAACTGTTTTTT

J: TRBJ1-6
V: TRBV11-2
size: -
D: TRBD1
CDR3: CASSGGQGLDSPLHF
DNA: TGTGCCAGCAGCGGTGGACAGGGGTTAGATTCACCCCTCCACTTT

J: TRBJ2-5
V: TRBV7-8
size: -
D: TRBD2
CDR3: CASSSGAGVAETQYF
DNA: TGTGCCAGCAGCTCAGGAGCGGGGGTAGCAGAGACCCAGTACTTC

J: TRBJ1-6
V: TRBV15
size: -
D: -
CDR3: CATSSGPKNSPLHF
DNA: TGTGCCACCAGCAGCGGGCCGAAGAATTCACCCCTCCACTTT

J: TRBJ2-5
V: TRBV12-3/TRBV12-4
size: few
D: -
CDR3: CASSTSMAETRKETQYF
DNA: TGTGCCAGCAGTACCTCTATGGCTGAGACAAGAAAAGAGACCCAGTACTTC

J: TRBJ1-2
V: TRBV6-6
size: -
D: -
CDR3: CASSGTAPTLNYGYTF
DNA: TGTGCCAGCAGCGGGACCGCCCCGACGTTGAACTATGGCTACACCTTC

J: TRBJ2-4
V: TRBV7-2
size: few
D: -
CDR3: CASSFGGQPKNIQYF
DNA: TGTGCCAGCAGCTTCGGGGGACAGCCCAAAAACATTCAGTACTTC

J: TRBJ1-2
V: TRBV6-5
size: -
D: TRBD1
CDR3: CASSSFRRDRDYGYTF
DNA: TGTGCCAGCAGTTCCTTCCGCCGGGACAGGGACTATGGCTACACCTTC

J: TRBJ2-5
V: TRBV5-1
size: -
D: TRBD1
CDR3: CASSSGTGGTQYF
DNA: TGCGCCAGCAGCTCCGGGACAGGGGGGACCCAGTACTTC

J: TRBJ1-2
V: TRBV10-3
size: few
D: -
CDR3: CAISESTRGLYGYTF
DNA: TGTGCCATCAGTGAGTCGACCAGGGGACTCTATGGCTACACCTTC

J: TRBJ2-3
V: TRBV6-2/TRBV6-3
size: -
D: -
CDR3: CASSKGLSRHTQYF
DNA: TGTGCCAGCTCTAAGGGACTCAGCAGACATACGCAGTATTTT

J: TRBJ2-1
V: TRBV6-6
size: few
D: -
CDR3: CASTERISSYNEQFF
DNA: TGTGCCAGCACCGAAAGGATAAGCTCCTACAATGAGCAGTTCTTC

J: TRBJ1-2
V: TRBV3-1
size: once
D: -
CDR3: CASSQAGRAYGYTF
DNA: TGTGCCAGCAGCCAAGCTGGACGGGCCTATGGCTACACCTTC

J: TRBJ1-1
V: TRBV7-9
size: few
D: -
CDR3: CASSLPANTEAFF
DNA: TGTGCCAGCAGCTTGCCCGCAAACACTGAAGCTTTCTTT

J: TRBJ2-2
V: TRBV5-6
size: -
D: -
CDR3: CASSYRDPAGELFF
DNA: TGTGCCAGCAGCTACAGGGATCCAGCCGGGGAGCTGTTTTTT

J: TRBJ2-1
V: TRBV4-1
size: -
D: -
CDR3: CASSQDEYNEQFF
DNA: TGCGCCAGCAGCCAAGATGAGTACAATGAGCAGTTCTTC

J: TRBJ2-3
V: TRBV7-6
size: few
D: TRBD1
CDR3: CASSPQGGVDTQYF
DNA: TGTGCCAGCAGCCCCCAAGGGGGCGTTGATACGCAGTATTTT

J: TRBJ2-5
V: TRBV7-2
size: many
D: -
CDR3: CASSPVVRGARGETQYF
DNA: TGTGCCAGCAGCCCAGTGGTCAGGGGGGCGCGAGGAGAGACCCAGTACTTC

J: TRBJ1-2
V: TRBV7-9
size: few
D: -
CDR3: CASTLGDIYDYGYTF
DNA: TGTGCCAGCACATTGGGGGACATTTATGACTATGGCTACACCTTC